Given below is one T cell receptor (beta chain) in context. V trimming: 4 bases; J trimming: 5 bases; junction bases outside the gene matches: 3. Germline CDR1 and CDR2: MDHEN and SYDVKM. This CDR3 has 14 amino acids. This sample is drawn from a study of preoperative IRX-2 immunotherapy in early breast cancer. The sample's treatment: preoperative locoregional IRX-2 cytokine immunotherapy. Preoperative locoregional IRX-2 cytokine immunotherapy was tested in the phase Ib source study. The assay was immunoSEQ multiplex PCR, and TCRdb's table has in-frame clones only and misses some. Found here are some 30,000 clones, around four fifths of them singletons; the top ten hold roughly 2.5%.

The rearrangement joins TRBV28 to TRBJ1-5, with 9 nucleotides matching TRBD1. The sample was lymph node tissue, taken from a patient treated with IRX-2 immunotherapy. The sequence was obtained from a human donor with breast cancer. The CDR3 loop is CASSSQGAYQPQHF. The CDR3 DNA follows: TGTGCCAGCAGTTCACAGGGGGCATATCAGCCCCAGCATTTT.